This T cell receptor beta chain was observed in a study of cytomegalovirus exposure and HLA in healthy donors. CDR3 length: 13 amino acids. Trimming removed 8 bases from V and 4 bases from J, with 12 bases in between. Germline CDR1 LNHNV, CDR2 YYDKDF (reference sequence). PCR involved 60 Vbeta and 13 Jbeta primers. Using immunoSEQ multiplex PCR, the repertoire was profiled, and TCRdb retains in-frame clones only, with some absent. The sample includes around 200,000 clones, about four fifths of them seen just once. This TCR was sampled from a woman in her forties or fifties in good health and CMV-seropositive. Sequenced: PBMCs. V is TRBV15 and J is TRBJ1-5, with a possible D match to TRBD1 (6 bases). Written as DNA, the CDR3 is TGTGCCACCCGACACAGGGAGAATCAGCCCCAGCATTTT. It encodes CATRHRENQPQHF. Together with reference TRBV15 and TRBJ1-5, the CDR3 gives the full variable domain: DAMVIQNPRYQVTQFGKPVTLSCSQTLNHNVMYWYQQKSSQAPKLLFHYYDKDFNNEADTPDNFQSRRPNTSFCFLDIRSPGLGDTAMYLCATRHRENQPQHFGDGTRLSIL.